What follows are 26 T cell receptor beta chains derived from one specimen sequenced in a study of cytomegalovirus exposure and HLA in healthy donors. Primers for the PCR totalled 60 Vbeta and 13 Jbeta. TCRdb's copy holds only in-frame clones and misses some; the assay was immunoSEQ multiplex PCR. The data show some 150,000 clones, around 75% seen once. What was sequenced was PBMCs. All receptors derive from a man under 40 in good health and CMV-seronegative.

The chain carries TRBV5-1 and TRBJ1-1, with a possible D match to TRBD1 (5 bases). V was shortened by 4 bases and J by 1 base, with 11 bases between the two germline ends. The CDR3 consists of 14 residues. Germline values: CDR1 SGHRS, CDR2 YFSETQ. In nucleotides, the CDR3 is TGCGCCAGCAGCCCGCAGGGCCCGAACACTGAAGCTTTCTTT. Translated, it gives CASSPQGPNTEAFF.

Written as DNA, the CDR3 is TGTGCCAGCTCACCGAGCGGGGGGGTCGCAGATACGCAGTATTTT. Residues: CASSPSGGVADTQYF. This chain connects TRBV18 to TRBJ2-3; 10 nucleotides agree with TRBD2. This CDR3 spans 15 amino acids. Per germline, CDR1 KGHSH and CDR2 LQKENI. With V trimmed by 3 bases and J by 4 bases, 4 bases remained unmatched.

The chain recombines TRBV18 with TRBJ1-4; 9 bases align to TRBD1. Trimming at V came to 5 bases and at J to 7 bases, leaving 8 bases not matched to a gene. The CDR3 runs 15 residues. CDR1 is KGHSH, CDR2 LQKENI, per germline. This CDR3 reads CASSWTGEVGEKLFF. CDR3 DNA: TGTGCCAGCTCATGGACAGGGGAAGTGGGTGAAAAACTGTTTTTT.

The CDR3 sequence is CASTGRVLGTEAFF. CDR3 sequence (DNA): TGTGCCAGCACCGGGCGGGTTTTGGGCACTGAAGCTTTCTTT. The chain is built from TRBV2 and TRBJ1-1; no clear D. The CDR3 is 14 residues long. V lost 7 bases and J 4 bases, leaving 16 bases between the germline ends. The germline V gene has CDR1 SNHLY and CDR2 FYNNEI.

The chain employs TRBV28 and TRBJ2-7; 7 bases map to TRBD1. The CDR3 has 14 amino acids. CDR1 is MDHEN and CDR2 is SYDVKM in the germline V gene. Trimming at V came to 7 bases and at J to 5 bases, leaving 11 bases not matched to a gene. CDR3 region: CASIEGGAFHEQYF. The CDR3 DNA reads TGTGCCAGCATTGAAGGGGGCGCTTTCCACGAGCAGTACTTC.

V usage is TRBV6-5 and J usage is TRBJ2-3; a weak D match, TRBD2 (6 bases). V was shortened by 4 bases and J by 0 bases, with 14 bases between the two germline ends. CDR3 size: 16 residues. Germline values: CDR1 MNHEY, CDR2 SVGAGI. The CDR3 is CASSSTGLTSTDTQYF. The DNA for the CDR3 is TGTGCCAGCAGTTCTACCGGACTAACGAGCACAGATACGCAGTATTTT.

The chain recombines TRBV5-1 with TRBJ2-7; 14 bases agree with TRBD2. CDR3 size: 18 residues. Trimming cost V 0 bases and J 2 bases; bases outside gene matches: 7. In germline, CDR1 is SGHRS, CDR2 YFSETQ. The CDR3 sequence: CASSLGLAGGPTAYEQYF. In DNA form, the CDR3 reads TGCGCCAGCAGCTTGGGACTAGCGGGAGGGCCAACCGCCTACGAGCAGTACTTC. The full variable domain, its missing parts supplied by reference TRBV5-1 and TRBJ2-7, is KAGVTQTPRYLIKTRGQQVTLSCSPISGHRSVSWYQQTPGQGLQFLFEYFSETQRNKGNFPGRFSGRQFSNSRSEMNVSTLELGDSALYLCASSLGLAGGPTAYEQYFGPGTRLTVT.

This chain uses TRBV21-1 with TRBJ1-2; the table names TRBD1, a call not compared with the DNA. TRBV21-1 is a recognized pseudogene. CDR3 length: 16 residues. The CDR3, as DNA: TGTGCCAGCAGCAAACATAGGGGGACAGGAGACTATGGCTACACCTTC. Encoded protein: CASSKHRGTGDYGYTF.

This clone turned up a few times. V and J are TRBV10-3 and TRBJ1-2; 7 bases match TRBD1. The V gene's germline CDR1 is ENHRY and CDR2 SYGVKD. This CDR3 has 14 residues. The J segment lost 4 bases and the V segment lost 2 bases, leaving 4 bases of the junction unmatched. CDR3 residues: CAISEGQASYGYTF. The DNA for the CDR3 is TGTGCCATCAGTGAGGGACAGGCCTCCTATGGCTACACCTTC.

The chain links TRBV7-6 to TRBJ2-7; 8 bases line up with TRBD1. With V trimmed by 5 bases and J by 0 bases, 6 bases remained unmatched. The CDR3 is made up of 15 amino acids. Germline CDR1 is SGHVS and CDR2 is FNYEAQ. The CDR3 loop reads CASSPGQDSSYEQYF. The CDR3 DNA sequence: TGTGCCAGCAGCCCGGGACAGGATAGCTCCTACGAGCAGTACTTC.

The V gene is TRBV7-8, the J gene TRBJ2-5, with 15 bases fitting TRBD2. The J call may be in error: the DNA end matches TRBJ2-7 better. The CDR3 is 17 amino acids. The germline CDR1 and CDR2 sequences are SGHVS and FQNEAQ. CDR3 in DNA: TGTGCCAGCAGCTTAGGGGGACTAGCGGGAGGCACCTACGAGCAGTACTTC. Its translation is CASSLGGLAGGTYEQYF.

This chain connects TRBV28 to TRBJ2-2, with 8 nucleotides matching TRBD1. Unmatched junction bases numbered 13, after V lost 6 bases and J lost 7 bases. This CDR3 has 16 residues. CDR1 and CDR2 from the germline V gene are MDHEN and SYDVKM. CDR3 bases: TGTGCCAGCAGAACGGACCGGGACAGGTGGGGCGGGGAGCTGTTTTTT. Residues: CASRTDRDRWGGELFF.

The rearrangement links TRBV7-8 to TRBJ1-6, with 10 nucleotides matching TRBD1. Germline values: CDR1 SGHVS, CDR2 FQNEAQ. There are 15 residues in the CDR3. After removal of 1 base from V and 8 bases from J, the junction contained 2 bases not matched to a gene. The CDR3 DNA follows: TGTGCCAGCAGCTTAGGTGACAGGGGGCATTCACCCCTCCACTTT. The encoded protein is CASSLGDRGHSPLHF. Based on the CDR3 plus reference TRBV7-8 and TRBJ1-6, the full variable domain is GAGVSQSPRYKVAKRGQDVALRCDPISGHVSLFWYQQALGQGPEFLTYFQNEAQLDKSGLPSDRFFAERPEGSVSTLKIQRTQQEDSAVYLCASSLGDRGHSPLHFGNGTRLTVT.

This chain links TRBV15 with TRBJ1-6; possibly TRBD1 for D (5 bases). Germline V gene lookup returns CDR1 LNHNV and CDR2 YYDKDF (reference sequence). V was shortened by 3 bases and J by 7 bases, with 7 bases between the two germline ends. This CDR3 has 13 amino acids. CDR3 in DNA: TGTGCCACCAGCAGGGACACAAATTCACCCCTCCACTTT. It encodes CATSRDTNSPLHF.

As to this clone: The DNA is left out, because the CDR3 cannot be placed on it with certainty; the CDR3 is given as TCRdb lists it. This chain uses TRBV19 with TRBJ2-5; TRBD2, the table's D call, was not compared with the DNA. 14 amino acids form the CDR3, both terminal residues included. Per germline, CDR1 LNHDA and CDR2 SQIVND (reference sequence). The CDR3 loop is CASTSGLGSYEQYF.

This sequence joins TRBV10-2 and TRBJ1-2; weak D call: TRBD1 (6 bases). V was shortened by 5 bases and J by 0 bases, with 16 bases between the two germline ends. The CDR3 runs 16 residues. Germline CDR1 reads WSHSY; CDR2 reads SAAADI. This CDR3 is CASSPTGNPSNYGYTF. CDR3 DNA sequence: TGCGCCAGCAGTCCTACAGGGAACCCTTCTAACTATGGCTACACCTTC.

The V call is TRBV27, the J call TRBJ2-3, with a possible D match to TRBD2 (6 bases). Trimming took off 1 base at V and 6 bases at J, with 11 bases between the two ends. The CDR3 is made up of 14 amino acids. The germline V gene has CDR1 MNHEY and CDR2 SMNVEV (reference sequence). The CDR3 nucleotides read TGTGCCAGCAGTTTATACCCGGGAGTGGATACGCAGTATTTT. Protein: CASSLYPGVDTQYF.

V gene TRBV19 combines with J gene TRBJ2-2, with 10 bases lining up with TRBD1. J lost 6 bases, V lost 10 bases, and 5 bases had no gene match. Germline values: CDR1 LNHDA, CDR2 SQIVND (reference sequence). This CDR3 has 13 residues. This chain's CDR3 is CAIQTGGSGELFF. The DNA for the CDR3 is TGTGCCATTCAGACAGGGGGCTCCGGGGAGCTGTTTTTT.

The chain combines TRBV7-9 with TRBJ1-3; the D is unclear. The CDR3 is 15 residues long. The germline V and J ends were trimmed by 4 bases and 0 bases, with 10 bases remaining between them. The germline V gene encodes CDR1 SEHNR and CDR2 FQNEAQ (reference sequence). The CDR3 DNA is TGTGCCAGCAGCTCTTACCCCGGCTCTGGAAACACCATATATTTT. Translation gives CASSSYPGSGNTIYF.

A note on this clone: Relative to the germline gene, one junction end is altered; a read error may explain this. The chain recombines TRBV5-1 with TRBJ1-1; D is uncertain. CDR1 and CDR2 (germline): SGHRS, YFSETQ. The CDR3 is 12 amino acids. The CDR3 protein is CASSLTNSEAFF. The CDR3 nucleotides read TGCGCCAGCAGCTTGACAAACAGTGAAGCTTTCTTT.

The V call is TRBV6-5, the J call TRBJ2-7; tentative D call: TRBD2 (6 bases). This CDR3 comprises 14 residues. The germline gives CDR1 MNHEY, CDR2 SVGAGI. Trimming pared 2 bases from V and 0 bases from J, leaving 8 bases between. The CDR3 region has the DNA TGTGCCAGCAGTTACCCCGGGGGCTCCTACGAGCAGTACTTC. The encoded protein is CASSYPGGSYEQYF.

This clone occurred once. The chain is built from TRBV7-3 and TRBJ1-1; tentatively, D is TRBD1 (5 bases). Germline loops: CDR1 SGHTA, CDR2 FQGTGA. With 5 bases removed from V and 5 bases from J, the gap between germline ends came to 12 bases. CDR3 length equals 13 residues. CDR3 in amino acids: CASSPREGTEAFF. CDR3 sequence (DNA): TGTGCCAGCAGCCCGAGGGAGGGGACTGAAGCTTTCTTT.

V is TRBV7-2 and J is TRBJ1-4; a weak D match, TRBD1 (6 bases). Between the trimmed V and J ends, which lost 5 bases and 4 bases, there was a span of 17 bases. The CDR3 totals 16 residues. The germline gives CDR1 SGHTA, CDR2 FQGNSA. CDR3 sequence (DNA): TGTGCCAGCAGCCAAACGTGGGGGGGCCGTAATGAAAAACTGTTTTTT. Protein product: CASSQTWGGRNEKLFF.

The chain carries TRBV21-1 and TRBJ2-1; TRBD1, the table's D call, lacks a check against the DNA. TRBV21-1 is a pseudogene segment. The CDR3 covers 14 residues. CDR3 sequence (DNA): TGTGCCAGCTCCCGACAGGGGCTTTACAATGAGCAGTTCTTC. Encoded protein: CASSRQGLYNEQFF.

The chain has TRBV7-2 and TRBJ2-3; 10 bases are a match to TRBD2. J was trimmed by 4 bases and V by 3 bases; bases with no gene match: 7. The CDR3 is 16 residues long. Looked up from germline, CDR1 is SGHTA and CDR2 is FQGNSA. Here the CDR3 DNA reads TGTGCCAGCAGCTTCCTAGCGGGAGCGGGTTCAGATACGCAGTATTTT. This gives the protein CASSFLAGAGSDTQYF. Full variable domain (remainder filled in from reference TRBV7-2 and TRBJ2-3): GAGVSQSPSNKVTEKGKDVELRCDPISGHTALYWYRQSLGQGLEFLIYFQGNSAPDKSGLPSDRFSAERTGGSVSTLTIQRTQQEDSAVYLCASSFLAGAGSDTQYFGPGTRLTVL.

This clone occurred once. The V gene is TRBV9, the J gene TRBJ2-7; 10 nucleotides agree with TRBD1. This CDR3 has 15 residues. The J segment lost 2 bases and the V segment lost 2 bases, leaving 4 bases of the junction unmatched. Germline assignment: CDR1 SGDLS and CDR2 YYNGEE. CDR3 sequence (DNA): TGTGCCAGCAGCGTCGGGACAGGGGAGGCCTACGAGCAGTACTTC. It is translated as CASSVGTGEAYEQYF. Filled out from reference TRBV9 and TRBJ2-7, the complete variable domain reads DSGVTQTPKHLITATGQRVTLRCSPRSGDLSVYWYQQSLDQGLQFLIQYYNGEERAKGNILERFSAQQFPDLHSELNLSSLELGDSALYFCASSVGTGEAYEQYFGPGTRLTVT.